This TCR beta chain was recorded in a study of T cell responses to AZD1222 COVID-19 vaccine. Findings and caveats of the study: CD4 TCRs linked to vaccination spanned spike, dominating at 160-218 and 743-854. Clonal diversity was possibly underestimated, and the donors were mostly white British, with more females.

Here immunoSEQ multiplex PCR was the method, and the copy in TCRdb shows in-frame clones only, minus some. The sample carries about 110,000 clones, 82% recorded once. Germline V lookup: CDR1 LGHNA, CDR2 YSLEER. This CDR3 region has 13 residues. Trimming at V came to 3 bases and at J to 7 bases, leaving 5 bases not matched to a gene. Comments on this clone: Its antigen remains unidentified.

The receptor was derived from an adult in good health. This chain links TRBV4-3 with TRBJ1-2, with 7 bases lining up with TRBD1. The sequences come from peripheral blood, collected on day 0 of AZD1222 vaccination. CDR3 amino acids: CASSQDGTAGYTF. CDR3 DNA: TGCGCCAGCAGCCAGGACGGGACAGCTGGCTACACCTTC.